Following are 8 T cell receptor beta chains from one sample sequenced in a study of CD8 T cells in ankylosing spondylitis. Study observations and caveats: What appeared characteristic of ankylosing spondylitis blood was a TCR beta motif of several highly homologous variants.

TCRdb passed the 5' RACE reads through MiXCR, listing each CDR3 protein once. This table has around 94,000 distinct CDR3 sequences, about 9% appearing once. The antigens of these receptors remain unknown. Sample: blood, either unsorted or a sorted T cell fraction (not recorded which). These receptors came from a male donor with ankylosing spondylitis.

This chain uses TRBV14 with TRBJ2-1; D gene uncertain. The germline CDR1 and CDR2 sequences are SGHDN and FVKESK. Trimming removed 0 bases at V and 7 bases at J, with 7 bases between. This CDR3 has 13 residues. The CDR3, as DNA: TGTGCCAGCAGCCAAGAGACTTGGAATGAGCAGTTCTTC. This translates into CASSQETWNEQFF.

This clonotype was counted many times. The chain recombines TRBV27 with TRBJ2-5, with 13 bases fitting TRBD2. The CDR3 consists of 16 residues. Looked up from germline, CDR1 is MNHEY and CDR2 is SMNVEV (reference sequence). V dropped 7 bases and J dropped 4; count of bases not matched to a gene: 9. CDR3 region: CASKVPGLAGRETQYF. The CDR3 nucleotides are TGTGCCAGCAAAGTCCCGGGACTAGCGGGAAGAGAGACCCAGTACTTC.

This clonotype has just a few counts. The chain links TRBV13 to TRBJ2-3; maybe TRBD1 (5 bases). The CDR3 runs to 16 residues. The germline V gene encodes CDR1 PRHDT and CDR2 FYEKMQ (reference sequence). V gave up 6 bases and J gave up 3 bases, with 19 bases separating them. The CDR3 protein is CASRHSQGGHTDTQYF. CDR3 DNA sequence: TGTGCCAGCAGACATTCGCAGGGTGGCCATACAGATACGCAGTATTTT.

The J gene is TRBJ2-1, the V gene TRBV5-5; D is perhaps TRBD1 (6 bases). The germline V gene has CDR1 SGHKS and CDR2 YYEKEE (reference sequence). The V gene lost 1 base and the J gene lost 1 base, with 15 bases spanning the gap. CDR3 length: 17 residues. In nucleotides, the CDR3 is TGTGCCAGCAGCTTGAATGTTAGGACAGCGTCCTACAATGAGCAGTTCTTC. Translated: CASSLNVRTASYNEQFF.

The gene calls are TRBV4-1 and TRBJ2-3; D remains unclear. Germline V gene data show CDR1 as MGHRA and CDR2 as YSYEKL. The CDR3 runs 15 residues. With 1 base removed from V and 2 bases from J, the gap between germline ends came to 10 bases. The CDR3 spells CASSQGPAHTDTQYF. CDR3 coding DNA: TGCGCCAGCAGCCAAGGACCAGCGCACACAGATACGCAGTATTTT.

Many counts were recorded for this clonotype. The chain uses TRBV27 and TRBJ1-2; D remains ambiguous. The germline V gene encodes CDR1 MNHEY and CDR2 SMNVEV (reference sequence). The CDR3 has 14 residues. V shed 5 bases and J shed 4 bases, with 14 bases lying between them. Here the CDR3 reads CASSPLQTPYGYTF. CDR3 bases: TGTGCCAGCAGTCCGCTCCAAACACCCTATGGCTACACCTTC.

This clonotype showed up many times. The chain joins TRBV27 to TRBJ2-7; D is possibly TRBD2 (5 bases). This CDR3 spans 11 amino acids. Germline CDR1 MNHEY, CDR2 SMNVEV (reference sequence). V was clipped by 5 bases and J by 7 bases, with 9 bases between them. CDR3 loop: CASSGPGEQYV. Written as DNA, the CDR3 is TGTGCCAGCAGTGGGCCGGGGGAGCAGTACGTC.

This clonotype was detected ten times or more. The V gene is TRBV7-9, the J gene TRBJ1-4; D not certain. With 6 bases removed from V and 6 bases from J, the gap between germline ends came to 20 bases. The CDR3 totals 16 residues. The germline V gene encodes CDR1 SEHNR and CDR2 FQNEAQ (reference sequence). The CDR3 DNA reads as TGTGCCAGCAGGGAGATGGTCGGGGAACGGGATGAAAAACTGTTTTTT. This sequence encodes CASREMVGERDEKLFF.